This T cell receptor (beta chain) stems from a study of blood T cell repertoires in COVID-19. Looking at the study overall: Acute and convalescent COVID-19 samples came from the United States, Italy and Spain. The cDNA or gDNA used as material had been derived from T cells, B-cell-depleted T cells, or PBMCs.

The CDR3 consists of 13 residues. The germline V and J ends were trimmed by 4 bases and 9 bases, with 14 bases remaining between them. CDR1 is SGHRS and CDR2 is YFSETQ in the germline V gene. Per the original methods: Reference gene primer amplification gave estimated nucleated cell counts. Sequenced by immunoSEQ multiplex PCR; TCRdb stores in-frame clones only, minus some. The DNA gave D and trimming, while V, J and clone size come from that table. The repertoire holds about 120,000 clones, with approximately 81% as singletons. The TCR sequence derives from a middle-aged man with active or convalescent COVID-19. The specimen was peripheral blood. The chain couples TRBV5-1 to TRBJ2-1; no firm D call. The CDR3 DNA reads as TGCGCCAGCAGCCTGGATGTGAGTGCTGAGCAGTTCTTC. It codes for CASSLDVSAEQFF.